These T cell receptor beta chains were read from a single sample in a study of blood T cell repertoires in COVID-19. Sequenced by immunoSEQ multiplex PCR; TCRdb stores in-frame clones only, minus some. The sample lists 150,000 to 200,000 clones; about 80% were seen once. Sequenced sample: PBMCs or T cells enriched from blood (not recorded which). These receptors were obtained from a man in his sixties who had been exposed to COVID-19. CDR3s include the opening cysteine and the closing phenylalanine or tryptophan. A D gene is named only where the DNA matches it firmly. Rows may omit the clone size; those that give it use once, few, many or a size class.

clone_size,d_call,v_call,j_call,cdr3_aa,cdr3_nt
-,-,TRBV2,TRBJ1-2,CASLFQGSDYGYTF,TGTGCCAGCCTCTTTCAGGGAAGTGACTATGGCTACACCTTC
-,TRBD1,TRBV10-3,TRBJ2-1,CAIGQGYNEQFF,TGTGCCATAGGACAGGGCTACAATGAGCAGTTCTTC
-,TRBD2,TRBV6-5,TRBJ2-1,CASRASGRPFYEQFF,TGTGCCAGCAGGGCTAGCGGGAGGCCCTTCTATGAGCAGTTCTTC
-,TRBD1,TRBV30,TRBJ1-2,CAWRRTGGFYGYTF,TGTGCCTGGAGGAGGACAGGGGGTTTCTATGGCTACACCTTC
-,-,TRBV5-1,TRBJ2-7,CASSPGGLADHEQYF,TGCGCCAGCAGCCCGGGTGGTTTAGCGGACCACGAGCAGTACTTC
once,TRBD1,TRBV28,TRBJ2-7,CASSQRQGVPYEQYF,TGTGCCAGCAGTCAACGACAGGGGGTTCCCTACGAGCAGTACTTC
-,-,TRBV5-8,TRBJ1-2,CASSFVLGGGYTF,TGTGCCAGCAGCTTTGTACTTGGTGGTGGCTACACCTTC
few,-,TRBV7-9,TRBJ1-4,CASSRRGAIGEKLFF,TGTGCCAGCAGCCGTCGTGGGGCGATTGGGGAAAAACTGTTTTTT
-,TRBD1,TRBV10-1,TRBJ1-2,CADPPGGTGGLNYGYTF,TGCGCCGACCCACCCGGGGGGACAGGGGGCCTTAACTATGGCTACACCTTC
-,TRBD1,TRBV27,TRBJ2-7,CASSDRGRALVGEQYF,TGTGCCAGCAGTGACAGGGGGCGCGCCCTCGTGGGGGAGCAGTACTTC
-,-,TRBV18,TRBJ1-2,CASSPGGNYGYTF,TGTGCCAGCTCACCAGGGGGCAACTATGGCTACACCTTC
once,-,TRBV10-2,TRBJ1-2,CASSERRKTTNYGYTF,TGCGCCAGCAGTGAACGACGGAAAACTACTAACTATGGCTACACCTTC
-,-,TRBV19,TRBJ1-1,CASRVPFGGTEAFF,TGTGCCAGTAGGGTCCCATTTGGAGGCACTGAAGCTTTCTTT
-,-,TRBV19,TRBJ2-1,CASTVLRGLNNEQFF,TGTGCCAGTACCGTGCTGCGGGGCCTCAACAATGAGCAGTTCTTC
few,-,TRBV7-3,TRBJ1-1,CASSLLYNTEAFF,TGTGCCAGCAGCTTACTCTATAACACTGAAGCTTTCTTT
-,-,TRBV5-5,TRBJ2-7,CASSSTYRGQSGEQYF,TGTGCCAGCAGCTCTACATACAGGGGACAAAGCGGGGAGCAGTACTTC
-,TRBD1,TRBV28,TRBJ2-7,CASSPGIGQVSSYEQYF,TGTGCCAGCAGTCCAGGGATCGGACAGGTTAGCTCCTACGAGCAGTACTTC
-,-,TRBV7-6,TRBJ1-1,CASSRQPLENTEAFF,TGTGCCAGCAGCCGACAGCCATTGGAGAACACTGAAGCTTTCTTT
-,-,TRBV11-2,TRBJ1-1,CASSPMEGEAFF,TGTGCCAGCAGCCCAATGGAGGGGGAAGCTTTCTTT
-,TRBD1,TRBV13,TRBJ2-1,CASSWGQGAFNEQFF,TGTGCCAGCAGCTGGGGACAGGGGGCGTTTAATGAGCAGTTCTTC
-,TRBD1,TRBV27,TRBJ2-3,CASAERGRPDTQYF,TGTGCCAGCGCTGAGAGGGGGCGCCCAGATACGCAGTATTTT
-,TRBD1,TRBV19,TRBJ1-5,CASSSTGGHQPQHF,TGTGCCAGTTCCTCGACAGGGGGCCATCAGCCCCAGCATTTT
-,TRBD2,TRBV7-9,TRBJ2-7,CASSPKAGAYEQYF,TGTGCCAGCAGCCCGAAGGCGGGAGCCTACGAGCAGTACTTC
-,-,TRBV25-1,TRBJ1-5,CASSFGTNQPQHF,TGTGCCAGCAGTTTTGGGACTAATCAGCCCCAGCATTTT
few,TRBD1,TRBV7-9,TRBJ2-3,CASSKRQGASDTQYF,TGTGCCAGCAGCAAAAGACAGGGGGCCTCAGATACGCAGTATTTT
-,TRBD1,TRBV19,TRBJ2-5,CASSDRGVGETQYF,TGTGCCAGTAGCGACAGGGGTGTAGGGGAGACCCAGTACTTC
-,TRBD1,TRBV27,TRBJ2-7,CASSFNRGSYEQYF,TGTGCCAGCAGTTTTAACAGGGGCTCCTACGAGCAGTACTTC
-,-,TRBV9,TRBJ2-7,CASSPQPRASSGEQYF,TGTGCCAGCAGCCCCCAACCCCGGGCCTCAAGCGGGGAGCAGTACTTC
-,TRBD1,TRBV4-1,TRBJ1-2,CASSQDLARGYGYTF,TGCGCCAGCAGCCAAGATCTGGCCAGGGGGTATGGCTACACCTTC